This T cell receptor beta chain was captured in a study of human T cells and chemical hapten exposure. Across the whole study: Throughout a study of roughly 25 weeks, patients underwent weekly scalp administration of diphenylcyclopropenone doses.

MiXCR, applied by TCRdb to the RACE reads, yields one record per CDR3 protein. Found here are about 120,000 distinct CDR3 sequences, roughly 13% of them singletons; the top ten hold about 0.9%. CDR1 is LGHNA and CDR2 is YSLEER in the germline V gene. Trimming pared 0 bases from V and 7 bases from J, leaving 21 bases between. This CDR3 has 18 residues. This clonotype has at least ten counts. The time point is: patch test 1, 2 weeks after DPC sensitization. The treatment here: therapeutic diphenylcyclopropenone sensitization with weekly scalp DPC. Staff drew blood before applying each patch test. The sequence was obtained from a man aged 18 to 30 with alopecia areata. Some clones in this sample may be carry-over from other donors' samples. The material was whole blood, obtained in connection with sensitization to the hapten diphenylcyclopropenone (DPC). V usage is TRBV4-3 and J usage is TRBJ1-4; D remains ambiguous. This CDR3 reads CASSQDVDKGRVGEKLFF. The CDR3 region has the DNA TGCGCCAGCAGCCAAGATGTCGACAAGGGAAGGGTGGGTGAAAAACTGTTTTTT.